What follows are 9 T cell receptor beta chains derived from one specimen sequenced in a study of T cell clones after liver transplantation. The repertoire was sequenced with immunoSEQ multiplex PCR; TCRdb's copy has only in-frame clones and lacks some. The top ten hold about 0.64% of the sample, which has approximately 68,000 clones, approximately 80% seen once. Sequences were derived from CD4+ T cells from blood, sampled before liver transplant. Receptors were obtained from a human donor who received a liver transplant.

The chain couples TRBV9 to TRBJ2-1; tentatively, D is TRBD2 (6 bases). V gave up 1 base and J gave up 4 bases, with 12 bases separating them. The CDR3 runs 15 residues. Germline lookup yields CDR1 SGDLS and CDR2 YYNGEE. The CDR3 nucleotides are TGTGCCAGCAGCGTAAGGGTAGCGGCGTACAATGAGCAGTTCTTC. Residues: CASSVRVAAYNEQFF.

This chain connects TRBV19 to TRBJ1-5; no firm D call. The CDR3 has 15 residues. Germline V gene data show CDR1 as LNHDA and CDR2 as SQIVND (reference sequence). V was shortened by 5 bases and J by 0 bases, with 11 bases between the two germline ends. In nucleotides, the CDR3 is TGTGCCAGTAGTCCTCCCGCAGCTAGCAATCAGCCCCAGCATTTT. Translating it yields CASSPPAASNQPQHF.

The V call is TRBV23-1, the J call TRBJ1-4; 7 positions agree with TRBD1. TRBV23-1 is an ORF, and what it does is uncertain. Germline trimming cut 2 bases from V and 4 bases from J; bases unmatched to any gene: 7. The CDR3 length is 16 residues. CDR3: CASSQPLGDSNEKLFF. CDR3 nucleotides: TGCGCCAGCAGTCAACCTCTGGGGGACAGTAATGAAAAACTGTTTTTT.

This clone was counted once. This chain uses TRBV28 with TRBJ2-1, with 7 bases fitting TRBD2. The CDR3 has 13 amino acids. Germline lookup yields CDR1 MDHEN and CDR2 SYDVKM. V lost 10 bases and J lost 3; bases outside the gene matches: 6. The CDR3 DNA follows: TGTGCCACCTTAGCGGGTAGCTACAATGAGCAGTTCTTC. Translating gives CATLAGSYNEQFF.

The chain joins TRBV5-1 to TRBJ2-2, with a weak D call TRBD1 (6 bases). This CDR3 is 16 amino acids long. V lost 3 bases and J 1 base, leaving 13 bases between the germline ends. Germline V gene data show CDR1 as SGHRS and CDR2 as YFSETQ. This CDR3 is CASSSYTGMNTGELFF. The CDR3 nucleotides read TGCGCCAGCAGCTCCTACACAGGGATGAACACCGGGGAGCTGTTTTTT.

V usage is TRBV10-1 and J usage is TRBJ1-3, with D uncertain. The CDR3 totals 15 residues. V was clipped by 6 bases and J by 4 bases, with 16 bases between them. Per germline, CDR1 WNHNN and CDR2 SYGVQD (reference sequence). Here the CDR3 DNA reads TGCGCCAGCAGGGGGTCCGGGGTCAGAGGAAACACCATATATTTT. Its translation: CASRGSGVRGNTIYF.

The chain employs TRBV7-8 and TRBJ1-1; D remains unclear. Germline CDR1 reads SGHVS; CDR2 reads FQNEAQ. This CDR3 contains 13 residues. Between the trimmed V and J ends, which lost 5 bases and 1 base, there was a span of 8 bases. For the CDR3, the DNA is TGTGCCAGCAGCCCCTTTCAGAACACTGAAGCTTTCTTT. Translating gives CASSPFQNTEAFF.

V gene TRBV7-2 combines with J gene TRBJ2-1, with D hard to call. Germline CDR1 and CDR2: SGHTA and FQGNSA. Trimming shortened V by 2 bases and J by 4 bases, and 12 bases separated the two germline ends. There are 15 residues in the CDR3. The CDR3 here is CASSLPATYYNEQFF. Written as DNA, the CDR3 is TGTGCCAGCAGCTTACCGGCTACCTATTACAATGAGCAGTTCTTC.

This rearrangement joins TRBV28 to TRBJ2-3; TRBD1 aligns across 7 bases. The CDR3 is 14 amino acids. CDR1 MDHEN and CDR2 SYDVKM come from the germline V gene. Unmatched junction bases numbered 3, after V lost 6 bases and J lost 0 bases. The CDR3 protein is CASRTGFSTDTQYF. The CDR3 nucleotides read TGTGCCAGCAGGACAGGGTTTAGCACAGATACGCAGTATTTT. Looking up the rest from reference TRBV28 and TRBJ2-3 gives the full variable domain: DVKVTQSSRYLVKRTGEKVFLECVQDMDHENMFWYRQDPGLGLRLIYFSYDVKMKEKGDIPEGYSVSREKKERFSLILESASTNQTSMYLCASRTGFSTDTQYFGPGTRLTVL.